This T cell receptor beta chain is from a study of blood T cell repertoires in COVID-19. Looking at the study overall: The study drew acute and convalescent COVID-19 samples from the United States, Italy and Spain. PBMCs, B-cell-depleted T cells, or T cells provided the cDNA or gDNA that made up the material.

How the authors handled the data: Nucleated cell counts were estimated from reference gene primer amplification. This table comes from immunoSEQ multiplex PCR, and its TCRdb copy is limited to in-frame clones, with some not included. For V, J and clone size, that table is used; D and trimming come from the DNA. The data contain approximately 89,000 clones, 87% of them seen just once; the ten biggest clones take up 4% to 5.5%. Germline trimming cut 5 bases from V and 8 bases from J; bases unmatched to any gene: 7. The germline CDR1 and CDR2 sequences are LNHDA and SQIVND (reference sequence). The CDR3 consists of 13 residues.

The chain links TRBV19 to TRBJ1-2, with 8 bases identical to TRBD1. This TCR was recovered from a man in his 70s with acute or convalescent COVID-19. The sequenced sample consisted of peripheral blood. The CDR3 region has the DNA TGTGCCAGTAGTGTCGACAGGGGTCGCGGCTACACCTTC. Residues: CASSVDRGRGYTF.